This T cell receptor (beta chain) was profiled in a study of patients with pleural tuberculosis. The sample holds many counts of this clonotype. MiXCR, run by TCRdb on the reads, gives a single entry per CDR3 protein. The top ten clones hold 3.5% of a sample with under 30,000 distinct CDR3 sequences, about 18% of them seen once. Sample: peripheral blood. The clonotype was recovered from a human donor with pleural tuberculosis.

This CDR3 is CASSYGQYNQPQHF. Written as DNA, the CDR3 is TGTGCCAGCAGCTACGGACAGTACAATCAGCCCCAGCATTTT. This chain joins TRBV9 and TRBJ1-5; D is possibly TRBD1 (6 bases). The CDR3 runs 14 residues. The germline gives CDR1 SGDLS, CDR2 YYNGEE. The ends were cut back, 4 bases at V and 3 bases at J, with 11 bases in the middle. Variable domain in full (rest from reference TRBV9 and TRBJ1-5): DSGVTQTPKHLITATGQRVTLRCSPRSGDLSVYWYQQSLDQGLQFLIQYYNGEERAKGNILERFSAQQFPDLHSELNLSSLELGDSALYFCASSYGQYNQPQHFGDGTRLSIL.